The rows below give T cell receptor beta chains drawn from one sample of a study of OX40 agonist ivuxolimab in advanced cancers. Generated by immunoSEQ multiplex PCR, the TCRdb table keeps only in-frame clones and is missing some. The data show about 60,000 clones, with around 89% seen just once and 1.9% held by the top ten. The sample was CD4+ or CD8+ T cells sorted from blood, taken in a trial of the OX40 agonist ivuxolimab. The receptors originated from an adult with an advanced solid tumor such as melanoma, head and neck, liver or kidney cancer. Each CDR3 is given with its conserved first and last residue. The order of the fields is J gene, CDR3 length, D gene, clone size, V gene, CDR3 DNA, CDR3 protein. A D gene is named only where the DNA matches it firmly. Only some rows state a clone size, as once, few, many or a class for expanded clones.

>TRBJ2-3|16|TRBD2|NA|TRBV15
TGTGCCACCAGCTCTCCGGGACTAGCGGGGGGAGATACGCAGTATTTT
CATSSPGLAGGDTQYF
>TRBJ1-1|14|NA|NA|TRBV12-5
TGTGCTAGTGGTTCACAGGGACCGAACACTGAAGCTTTCTTT
CASGSQGPNTEAFF
>TRBJ2-3|16|NA|NA|TRBV28
TGTGCCAGCAGTTTTTCGGTAGGGATGGGTGCCGATACGCAGTATTTT
CASSFSVGMGADTQYF
>TRBJ2-2|15|TRBD2|few|TRBV6-1
TGTGCCAGCACGAGCGGGGGGGCAAACACCGGGGAGCTGTTTTTT
CASTSGGANTGELFF
>TRBJ1-2|17|NA|NA|TRBV7-2
TGTGCCAGCAGCTTACCCGACTCCCCGACAGGCCTGGGGGGTTACACCTTC
CASSLPDSPTGLGGYTF
>TRBJ2-5|16|TRBD2|NA|TRBV9
TGTGCCAGCAGCCCCCAACTAGCGCGGGACCAAGAGACCCAGTACTTC
CASSPQLARDQETQYF
>TRBJ2-3|21|TRBD2|NA|TRBV7-2
TGTGCCAGCAGCTTAGCCTGGGGGGGACACGGGACTAGCGGGAGGACCAATACGCAGTATTTT
CASSLAWGGHGTSGRTNTQYF
>TRBJ1-1|14|TRBD1|NA|TRBV27
TGTGCCAGCAGATATGACAGGGATGGCACTGAAGCTTTCTTT
CASRYDRDGTEAFF
>TRBJ2-5|18|TRBD2|NA|TRBV28
TGTGCCAGCAAAAACGCCGGGACTAGCGGGAGAAGGATGGAGACCCAGTACTTC
CASKNAGTSGRRMETQYF
>TRBJ2-1|14|NA|once|TRBV7-8
TGTGCCAGCAGCCCTAGCCTGGGTAACAATGAGCAGTTCTTC
CASSPSLGNNEQFF
>TRBJ2-7|14|TRBD2|NA|TRBV5-1
TGCGCCAGCAGCTTGAGCGGGAGAAACTACGAGCAGTACTTC
CASSLSGRNYEQYF
>TRBJ1-1|16|TRBD1|NA|TRBV5-8
TGTGCCAGCACCCGGGACAGGGGGCTGGTTGTCACTGAAGCTTTCTTT
CASTRDRGLVVTEAFF
>TRBJ1-4|15|TRBD1|NA|TRBV9
TGTGCCAGCAGCGCCAACGGACAGGGATCTGAAAAACTGTTTTTT
CASSANGQGSEKLFF
>TRBJ2-1|12|NA|NA|TRBV6-4
TGTGCCAGCAGTGAGGGGGGAGATGAGCAGTTCTTC
CASSEGGDEQFF
>TRBJ2-7|18|NA|NA|TRBV28
TGTGCCAGCAGTTTCCCTCTTGGTGGCAGGGTGGCAACCTACGAGCAGTACTTC
CASSFPLGGRVATYEQYF
>TRBJ1-1|13|NA|NA|TRBV9
TGTGCCAGCAGCGCGCGACTGAACACTGAAGCTTTCTTT
CASSARLNTEAFF
>TRBJ1-6|15|NA|NA|TRBV4-3
TGCGCCAGCAGCCAAGATTATCAGGGTAATTCACCCCTCCACTTT
CASSQDYQGNSPLHF
>TRBJ1-2|15|NA|NA|TRBV5-1
TGCGCCAGCAGCTTGAGGTTGGGGGCTGACTATGGCTACACCTTC
CASSLRLGADYGYTF
>TRBJ2-4|19|TRBD1|NA|TRBV11-2
TGTGCCAGCAGCTTAGTTTTCGGGGGACAGGGGACGGCCAAAAACATTCAGTACTTC
CASSLVFGGQGTAKNIQYF
>TRBJ2-5|13|NA|NA|TRBV19
TGTGCCAGTAGGGGTAGGGTACAAGAGACCCAGTACTTC
CASRGRVQETQYF
>TRBJ2-2|15|NA|NA|TRBV28
TGTGCCAGCAGTTTTCAGGGGGGGATCTTTTTGGAGCTGTTTTTT
CASSFQGGIFLELFF
>TRBJ2-5|14|TRBD1|NA|TRBV5-1
TGCGCCAGCAGCTTACAGGGGCAACAAGAGACCCAGTACTTC
CASSLQGQQETQYF
>TRBJ1-6|15|TRBD1|NA|TRBV13
TGTGCCAGCAGCTTACCGGGACAGGGAATTTCACCCCTCCACTTT
CASSLPGQGISPLHF
>TRBJ1-2|15|NA|NA|TRBV6-5
TGTGCCAGCAGTTACGGAGGGAGTGGTAACTATGGCTACACCTTC
CASSYGGSGNYGYTF
>TRBJ2-3|11|NA|NA|TRBV5-4
TGTGCCAGCAGGGGTGGGGATACGCAGTATTTT
CASRGGDTQYF
>TRBJ2-3|13|NA|NA|TRBV7-2
TGTGCCAGCAGCCCTAGTATCACAGATACGCAGTATTTT
CASSPSITDTQYF
>TRBJ2-3|15|TRBD1|NA|TRBV14
TGTGCCAGCAGCGCCCGGACAGGGTGGATGGATACGCAGTATTTT
CASSARTGWMDTQYF
>TRBJ1-5|13|NA|NA|TRBV7-2
TGTGCCAGCGGGTCTGGTATCAATCAGCCCCAGCATTTT
CASGSGINQPQHF
>TRBJ1-4|18|TRBD1|NA|TRBV5-1
TGCGCCAGCAGCTTGGTATCCCCATGGACAGGGGGGTATGAAAAACTGTTTTTT
CASSLVSPWTGGYEKLFF
>TRBJ2-7|14|NA|NA|TRBV11-2
TGTGCCAGCAGCTTATCTCCGGGGGCCTACGAGCAGTACTTC
CASSLSPGAYEQYF
>TRBJ2-2|19|TRBD1|NA|TRBV5-8
TGTGCCAGCAGCTTGGCTGGGACAGGGGGCCTACTAACCACCGGGGAGCTGTTTTTT
CASSLAGTGGLLTTGELFF